The entry below gives a single T cell receptor beta chain sequence along with its context. This sample was taken from a study of blood T cell repertoires in COVID-19. Germline V gene data show CDR1 as LGHDT and CDR2 as YNNKEL (reference sequence). This CDR3 is built from 15 residues. V lost 5 bases to trimming and J lost 4 bases, with 15 bases between them. TCRdb's copy holds only in-frame clones and misses some; the assay was immunoSEQ multiplex PCR. This sample has some 170,000 clones; more than 75% occur once, and the top ten carry around 13%. The sequenced sample was peripheral blood. The chain has TRBV3-1 (or the pseudogene TRBV3-2) and TRBJ2-1; D ambiguous. The TCR was taken from a woman in her 70s with COVID-19, enrolled during active disease. This chain's CDR3 is CASSVGDHPYNEQFF. The CDR3 DNA follows: TGTGCCAGCAGCGTCGGAGACCACCCGTACAATGAGCAGTTCTTC.